What follows is one T cell receptor beta chain and its context. The data belong to a study of shared clonotypes between healthy human individuals. The CDR3 sequence is 15 residues long. Trimming stripped 1 base from V and 4 bases from J, with 10 bases between. From germline, CDR1 is SGHTA and CDR2 FQGNSA. The method was immunoSEQ multiplex PCR; TCRdb's version includes in-frame clones alone and lacks a portion of them. Of nearly 1,000,000 clones in the sample, around three quarters were seen once. This sequence was found in a man aged 18 to 29 in good health. The chain combines TRBV7-2 with TRBJ1-4; D not certain. The sequenced material came from memory CD4+ T cells sorted from blood. Regarding subset: CD45RA-negative fraction. CDR3 coding DNA: TGTGCCAGCAGCTTAGTGGGAGGTCTTAATGAAAAACTGTTTTTT. Residues: CASSLVGGLNEKLFF.